These T cell receptor beta chains were read from a single sample in a study of Tregs in tolerant kidney transplant recipients. Repertoires were generated with immunoSEQ multiplex PCR, while TCRdb's copy carries only in-frame clones and drops some. Among 110,000 or so clones, around 91% were seen once, and the ten largest hold roughly 0.63%. The sequenced sample was CD4+ T cells from blood. The receptors here all came from a human donor in good health. The CDR3 runs from the conserved cysteine through the conserved F or W. Each record gives: J gene, D gene, clone size, V gene, CDR3 protein, CDR3 DNA. The D gene is left open where the match is weak. Size is omitted from some rows. Given values are once, few, many or a class for expanded clones.

>TRBJ2-7|TRBD2|NA|TRBV14
CASSQWSSGGYEQYF
TGTGCCAGCAGCCAATGGTCTAGCGGGGGGTACGAGCAGTACTTC
>TRBJ2-7|TRBD1|NA|TRBV6-5
CASSYSGTGSGEQYF
TGTGCCAGCAGTTACTCGGGGACAGGATCGGGGGAGCAGTACTTC
>TRBJ1-4|NA|once|TRBV5-1
CASSLLATNEKLFF
TGCGCCAGCAGCTTGCTTGCAACTAATGAAAAACTGTTTTTT
>TRBJ1-2|NA|NA|TRBV2
CASSAPARAASRYGYTF
TGTGCCAGCAGCGCCCCGGCCAGGGCTGCTTCCCGCTATGGCTACACCTTC
>TRBJ1-1|NA|NA|TRBV5-1
CASSFTLGDTEAFF
TGCGCCAGCAGCTTCACCCTGGGGGACACTGAAGCTTTCTTT
>TRBJ1-1|NA|NA|TRBV7-8
CASSGGENTEAFF
TGTGCCAGCAGCGGGGGGGAGAACACTGAAGCTTTCTTT
>TRBJ1-1|TRBD1|NA|TRBV7-8
CASSRPGQGRMNTEAFF
TGTGCCAGCAGCCGCCCGGGACAGGGGCGAATGAACACTGAAGCTTTCTTT
>TRBJ1-4|TRBD1|NA|TRBV6-1
CASSAGGTASKLFF
TGTGCCAGCAGCGCCGGGGGGACAGCCAGCAAACTGTTTTTT
>TRBJ1-2|NA|NA|TRBV29-1
CSVVGAGGYTF
TGCAGCGTTGTAGGGGCTGGTGGCTACACCTTC
>TRBJ1-1|NA|NA|TRBV10-3
CAISDPTGGNTEAFF
TGTGCCATCAGTGACCCGACGGGGGGGAACACTGAAGCTTTCTTT
>TRBJ2-1|TRBD1|few|TRBV2
CASSPGQGVLDEQFF
TGTGCCAGCAGCCCCGGGCAGGGGGTTTTGGATGAGCAGTTCTTC
>TRBJ2-3|NA|NA|TRBV5-4
CASSLATLPSTDTQYF
TGTGCCAGCAGCTTGGCGACTCTGCCTTCCACAGATACGCAGTATTTT
>TRBJ2-1|NA|NA|TRBV7-9
CAMDITSSYNEQFF
TGTGCCATGGACATAACAAGCTCCTACAATGAGCAGTTCTTC
>TRBJ2-5|TRBD2|NA|TRBV15
CATSRGGLAGGEETQYF
TGTGCCACCAGCAGAGGGGGACTAGCGGGGGGCGAAGAGACCCAGTACTTC